This TCR beta chain is drawn from a study of identifying expanded T cells in peripheral blood. Data came from immunoSEQ multiplex PCR; TCRdb stores just in-frame clones and leaves some out. The sample carries around 95,000 clones, 80% to 90% recorded once. CDR3 length equals 14 residues. In germline, CDR1 is SGHAT, CDR2 FQNNGV. Trimming left V 3 bases short and J 0 bases short, with 9 bases between. The receptor was isolated from a person aged 18-70 years in good health. Sequencing was carried out using blood. The chain joins TRBV11-2 to TRBJ2-7; either TRBD1 or TRBD2 may fit D (5 bases each). CDR3 DNA: TGTGCCAGCAGCTTGGGACCAAACTCCTACGAGCAGTACTTC. Protein product: CASSLGPNSYEQYF.